Here is one T cell receptor (beta chain) with its context. Its antigen is as yet unknown. These data come from a study of shared clonotypes between healthy human individuals. Points from the study as a whole: Between a few donors, naive CD4 clonotypes were shared at a level of approximately 5%.

Data came from immunoSEQ multiplex PCR; TCRdb stores just in-frame clones and leaves some out. The sample records around 2.1 million clones, around 93% being singletons. Naive CD8 cells were CD45RO-negative, positively selected for CCR7, excluding terminally differentiated effector memory CD45RA+ cells. Germline V gene data show CDR1 as LNHNV and CDR2 as YYDKDF (reference sequence). The CDR3 length is 16 residues. The junction had 10 bases not matched to a gene; V was cut back by 3 bases and J by 6 bases. The sequence was obtained from a man between 18 and 29 years old in good health. Some clones in this sample may be carry-over from other donors' samples. Source material: naive CD8+ T cells from PBMCs. The chain carries TRBV15 and TRBJ2-1; TRBD2 matches at 8 bases. The CDR3 sequence is CATSSTIAGLLNEQFF. DNA of the CDR3: TGTGCCACCAGCAGTACCATAGCGGGACTACTCAATGAGCAGTTCTTC.